This T cell receptor (beta chain) was sequenced in a study of Graves' ophthalmopathy and Graves' hyperthyroidism. At the level of the study: Peripheral blood was obtained at first diagnosis, ahead of any treatment.

Germline loops: CDR1 MNHEY, CDR2 SVGEGT. The V and J ends lost 6 bases and 2 bases respectively, with 13 bases between them. The CDR3 spans 14 residues. Lactation, pregnancy, uncontrolled infections and other autoimmune diseases were all grounds for excluding patients. The diagnosis was founded upon clinical symptoms, serum thyroxine, TRAb, thyroid ultrasound and orbital computed tomography. Using RNA transcripts, the TCR beta CDR3 regions were amplified. Following a first-round RT-PCR that used HTBI primers, a second-round multiplex PCR was carried out. TCRdb used MiXCR to reprocess the multiplex PCR reads, holding one entry per CDR3 protein. Of roughly 410,000 distinct CDR3 sequences listed, 15% are singletons.

This TCR was sampled from a woman in her late teens or twenties with stable Graves' hyperthyroidism. The gene calls are TRBV6-2 or TRBV6-3 and TRBJ1-2; D possibly corresponds to TRBD1 (6 bases). Sequenced sample: peripheral blood. In nucleotides, the CDR3 is TGTGCCAGCAGGCGAGGGGGGAACAACTATGGCTACACCTTC. It specifies CASRRGGNNYGYTF.